This record covers a single TCR beta chain. Germline CDR1 is MGHDK and CDR2 is SYGVNS. V was clipped by 6 bases and J by 7 bases, with 19 bases between them. This CDR3 contains 15 residues. This sample was taken from a study of blood T cell repertoires in COVID-19. Repertoires were generated with immunoSEQ multiplex PCR, while TCRdb's copy carries only in-frame clones and drops some. Of approximately 40,000 clones listed, approximately 81% were seen once; the top ten hold approximately 15%. The sequenced material came from peripheral blood. The chain uses TRBV25-1 and TRBJ2-1, with D maybe TRBD1 (7 bases). The receptor was derived from a human donor in a cohort sampled during active COVID-19. This CDR3 reads CASSVSEGAGNEQFF. In DNA form, the CDR3 reads TGTGCCAGCAGCGTATCGGAGGGGGCCGGGAATGAGCAGTTCTTC.